This TCR beta chain was retrieved from a study of control samples from healthy donors and cancer patients. The CDR3 consists of 15 residues. V lost 4 bases and J lost 1; bases outside the gene matches: 3. CDR1 is SGHRS and CDR2 is YFSETQ in the germline V gene. TCRdb's table, derived via immunoSEQ multiplex PCR, lists solely in-frame clones and lacks some. This sample yields 160,000 or so clones, of which about 94% are seen a single time; 8.5% belongs to the top ten. This clonotype was sampled from a woman aged 40 to 49 in good health. The chain uses TRBV5-1 and TRBJ2-2, with 8 bases lining up with TRBD1. The sequenced sample was blood. CDR3 in DNA: TGCGCCAGCAGCGCCGGGACAGGGAACACCGGGGAGCTGTTTTTT. It translates to CASSAGTGNTGELFF.